The clone carrying this T cell receptor beta chain was counted between two and nine times. Its antigen is not known. The data were obtained in a study of cytotoxic CD8 clonotypes in ibrutinib-treated CLL. Study in general: A median roughly 11 months of treatment, range 6 to 36, preceded the collection of response samples.

The CDR3 is 13 residues long. The V end was cut by 6 bases, the J end by 4 bases, with 12 bases between. Germline V gene sequence: CDR1 SGHTA, CDR2 FQGNSA. Deep sequencing aimed at 1 in 200,000 to 1 in 1 million T cells' resolution. Clones were sequenced by immunoSEQ multiplex PCR, and TCRdb holds only the in-frame ones, with some missing. The data show approximately 15,000 clones, with 81% seen just once and about a sixth held by the top ten. Study-wide findings and caveats: Clonality climbed at ibrutinib response, then dropped toward baseline at progression.

The specimen was PBMCs, collected before ibrutinib treatment. This chain joins TRBV7-2 and TRBJ1-2; D perhaps matches TRBD1 (6 bases). This clonotype was obtained from a human donor with chronic lymphocytic leukemia. As DNA, the CDR3 is TGTGCCAGCAGTATGGACAGTCTCTATGGCTACACCTTC. It encodes CASSMDSLYGYTF.